The next 22 T cell receptor beta chains were all read from a single sample in a study of blood T cell repertoires in COVID-19. TCRdb's table, derived via immunoSEQ multiplex PCR, lists solely in-frame clones and lacks some. The table shows fewer than 150,000 clones, with roughly 81% occurring only once. Sequencing input: peripheral blood. The receptors shown here come from a human donor in a cohort sampled during active COVID-19.

The CDR3 reads CASSPGQGASYGYTF. For the CDR3, the DNA is TGTGCCAGCTCACCAGGACAGGGAGCCTCCTATGGCTACACCTTC. V is TRBV18 and J is TRBJ1-2; TRBD1 matches at 8 bases. The germline gives CDR1 KGHSH, CDR2 LQKENI. The CDR3 has 15 residues. Unmatched junction bases numbered 6, after V lost 2 bases and J lost 4 bases.

This clone was recorded a few times. This chain links TRBV7-2 with TRBJ2-1; no reliable D call. The CDR3 loop spans 16 amino acids. V was shortened by 1 base and J by 3 bases, with 13 bases between the two germline ends. The germline V gene encodes CDR1 SGHTA and CDR2 FQGNSA. The CDR3 here is CASSLGLSRRYNEQFF. The CDR3 DNA follows: TGTGCCAGCAGCTTAGGGCTCTCTAGACGCTACAATGAGCAGTTCTTC.

The rearrangement uses TRBV7-2 and TRBJ2-3; 9 bases map to TRBD2. The CDR3 is made up of 18 amino acids. V shed 0 bases, J shed 2 bases, and the junction held 9 bases outside the gene matches. Per germline, CDR1 SGHTA and CDR2 FQGNSA. Here the CDR3 DNA reads TGTGCCAGCAGCTTAGCGTCGGGACTAGCCCCGACCACAGATACGCAGTATTTT. Its translation is CASSLASGLAPTTDTQYF.

This clone was counted between two and nine times. The rearrangement uses TRBV6-1 and TRBJ1-1; D is possibly TRBD1 (5 bases). With 3 bases removed from V and 1 base from J, the gap between germline ends came to 12 bases. This CDR3 has 15 residues. The germline gives CDR1 MNHNS, CDR2 SASEGT. CDR3 sequence (DNA): TGTGCCAGCAGTGAGCTACTCGACAGGAACACTGAAGCTTTCTTT. Its translation: CASSELLDRNTEAFF.

The rearrangement joins TRBV6-1 to TRBJ1-3; 8 nucleotides align to TRBD1. J was trimmed by 3 bases and V by 2 bases; bases with no gene match: 6. This CDR3 is built from 16 residues. Germline values: CDR1 MNHNS, CDR2 SASEGT. The CDR3 DNA sequence: TGTGCCAGCAGTGAACTCGGGACAGGAGGTGGAAACACCATATATTTT. Protein product: CASSELGTGGGNTIYF.

This chain uses TRBV19 with TRBJ2-1; no firm D call. Germline V gene data show CDR1 as LNHDA and CDR2 as SQIVND (reference sequence). V was pared by 3 bases and J by 8 bases, with 5 bases between. CDR3 length: 11 amino acids. CDR3 bases: TGTGCCAGTAGTATCTCCCATGAGCAGTTCTTC. Its protein is CASSISHEQFF.

The J gene is TRBJ2-5, the V gene TRBV5-1; 9 bases fit TRBD1. The length of the CDR3 is 17 residues. With 3 bases clipped from V and 4 bases from J, the junction kept 13 bases outside the gene matches. Per the germline V gene, CDR1 is SGHRS and CDR2 is YFSETQ. CDR3 nucleotide sequence: TGCGCCAGCAGCTCCGATCCGACAGGGGGGAGGCGAGAGACCCAGTACTTC. It yields the protein CASSSDPTGGRRETQYF.

The chain is built from TRBV5-1 and TRBJ1-3; 7 bases are shared with TRBD1. The CDR3 is 16 amino acids. CDR1 and CDR2 from the germline V gene are SGHRS and YFSETQ. V dropped 5 bases and J dropped 3; count of bases not matched to a gene: 11. CDR3 amino acids: CASRLDLGTVGNTIYF. The CDR3 coding sequence is TGCGCCAGCAGGCTTGATTTGGGGACAGTTGGAAACACCATATATTTT.

V and J are TRBV30 and TRBJ1-4; no clear D gene. There are 13 residues in the CDR3. V lost 4 bases, J lost 3 bases, and 9 bases lay in between. Germline CDR1 GTSNPN, CDR2 SVGIG (reference sequence). In DNA form, the CDR3 reads TGTGCCTGGACTGACCGGGCTAATGAAAAACTGTTTTTT. Protein: CAWTDRANEKLFF.

V and J are TRBV29-1 and TRBJ2-7, with 10 bases identical to TRBD1. J gave up 10 bases and V 2 bases, and 2 bases lay outside the gene matches. Germline V gene data show CDR1 as SQVTM and CDR2 as ANQGSEA. This CDR3 is 11 amino acids long. Written as DNA, the CDR3 is TGCAGCGTTGAAAGGGACAGGGGTCAGTACTTC. It translates to CSVERDRGQYF.

This chain joins TRBV6-4 and TRBJ1-2; TRBD1 matches at 10 bases. Germline CDR1 is MRHNA and CDR2 is SNTAGT. The CDR3 has 17 residues. V dropped 6 bases and J dropped 5; count of bases not matched to a gene: 15. In DNA, the CDR3 is TGTGCCAGCAGCTCTGGAGGGGAGACAGGGGGCGCGTATGGCTACACCTTC. Protein: CASSSGGETGGAYGYTF.

This rearrangement joins TRBV4-1 to TRBJ1-6; TRBD1 matches 11 bases. From germline, CDR1 is MGHRA and CDR2 YSYEKL. The CDR3 consists of 15 residues. V was pared by 4 bases and J by 10 bases, with 6 bases of the junction left unmatched. CDR3 DNA: TGCGCCAGCAGCCTCCCGGGACAGGGGGAATCACCCCTCCACTTT. Translation gives CASSLPGQGESPLHF.

A single count supports this clone. The chain employs TRBV11-3 and TRBJ2-5; 7 nucleotides align to TRBD2. The CDR3 extends over 14 amino acids. Germline V CDR1 and CDR2: SGHNT, YENEEA. The ends lost 5 bases at V and 6 bases at J; junction bases unmatched: 9. In DNA form, the CDR3 reads TGTGCCAGCAGCCGGGGCAGCGGGGTGAAGACCCAGTACTTC. Translation gives CASSRGSGVKTQYF. The variable domain in full, completed from reference TRBV11-3 and TRBJ2-5, reads EAGVVQSPRYKIIEKKQPVAFWCNPISGHNTLYWYLQNLGQGPELLIRYENEEAVDDSQLPKDRFSAERLKGVDSTLKIQPAELGDSAVYLCASSRGSGVKTQYFGPGTRLLVL.

The chain has TRBV10-3 and TRBJ2-1; 8 bases line up with TRBD2. CDR3 size: 15 residues. The germline gives CDR1 ENHRY, CDR2 SYGVKD. V gave up 5 bases and J gave up 2 bases; unmatched junction bases: 5. The CDR3 DNA sequence: TGTGCCATCAGTTTTCCGGGGGGGGCCTACAATGAGCAGTTCTTC. Residues: CAISFPGGAYNEQFF.

The V call is TRBV19, the J call TRBJ1-1, with TRBD1 identical over 7 bases. The V segment lost 4 bases and the J segment 1 base; nucleotides outside the gene matches: 0. The germline V gene has CDR1 LNHDA and CDR2 SQIVND (reference sequence). The CDR3 length is 13 residues. In DNA form, the CDR3 reads TGTGCCAGTAGTAAGGGGGCGAACACTGAAGCTTTCTTT. It codes for CASSKGANTEAFF. Supplemented by reference TRBV19 and TRBJ1-1, the full variable domain reads DGGITQSPKYLFRKEGQNVTLSCEQNLNHDAMYWYRQDPGQGLRLIYYSQIVNDFQKGDIAEGYSVSREKKESFPLTVTSAQKNPTAFYLCASSKGANTEAFFGQGTRLTVV.

The chain is built from TRBV13 and TRBJ1-4; the D gene is possibly TRBD1 (5 bases). The germline V gene has CDR1 PRHDT and CDR2 FYEKMQ (reference sequence). The CDR3 has 16 amino acids. V was clipped by 0 bases and J by 2 bases, with 10 bases between them. CDR3 coding DNA: TGTGCCAGCAGCTTAGGAGGGGTGGGCACTAATGAAAAACTGTTTTTT. Its translation: CASSLGGVGTNEKLFF.

The rearrangement joins TRBV3-1 (or the pseudogene TRBV3-2) to TRBJ1-1; D ambiguous. The CDR3 length is 15 residues. Trimming took 0 bases from V and 0 from J, leaving 8 bases between them. Germline V lookup: CDR1 LGHDT, CDR2 YNNKEL (reference sequence). CDR3 sequence: CASSQDPAMNTEAFF. In nucleotides, the CDR3 is TGTGCCAGCAGCCAAGATCCCGCGATGAACACTGAAGCTTTCTTT.

The chain joins TRBV7-2 to TRBJ2-7, with TRBD1 identical over 10 bases. Germline V gene lookup returns CDR1 SGHTA and CDR2 FQGNSA. With 3 bases clipped from V and 5 bases from J, the junction kept 4 bases outside the gene matches. This CDR3 contains 14 residues. CDR3 sequence reads: CASSLGQGPNEQYF. The CDR3 DNA reads as TGTGCCAGCAGCTTGGGACAGGGGCCCAACGAGCAGTACTTC.

CDR3 nucleotides: TGCGCCAGCAGCATAAGCGATATCACTGAAGCTTTCTTT. Translated: CASSISDITEAFF. The gene calls are TRBV5-1 and TRBJ1-1; no clear D. Germline V gene data show CDR1 as SGHRS and CDR2 as YFSETQ. The V and J ends lost 4 bases and 4 bases respectively, with 11 bases between them. CDR3 length: 13 amino acids. The full variable domain, completed using reference TRBV5-1 and TRBJ1-1, is KAGVTQTPRYLIKTRGQQVTLSCSPISGHRSVSWYQQTPGQGLQFLFEYFSETQRNKGNFPGRFSGRQFSNSRSEMNVSTLELGDSALYLCASSISDITEAFFGQGTRLTVV.

This sequence joins TRBV15 and TRBJ1-1; 7 nucleotides agree with TRBD1. The germline V gene encodes CDR1 LNHNV and CDR2 YYDKDF (reference sequence). J gave up 4 bases and V 5 bases, and 10 bases lay outside the gene matches. The CDR3 consists of 15 residues. This chain's CDR3 is CATSVTGIRSTEAFF. In nucleotides, the CDR3 is TGTGCCACCAGCGTGACAGGGATAAGGAGCACTGAAGCTTTCTTT.

This clone was seen only once. The rearrangement links TRBV13 to TRBJ1-3; D is ambiguous. The CDR3 covers 14 residues. The germline CDR1 and CDR2 sequences are PRHDT and FYEKMQ (reference sequence). Trimming stripped 4 bases from V and 2 bases from J, with 9 bases between. CDR3 residues: CASSSTQPGNTIYF. The CDR3 bases are TGTGCCAGCAGCTCGACACAACCTGGAAACACCATATATTTT.

This clone was picked up one time. One end of the junction does not line up with germline, which may come from a read error. V gene TRBV9 combines with J gene TRBJ2-2, with 8 bases matching TRBD1. Per germline, CDR1 SGDLS and CDR2 YYNGEE. CDR3 length: 15 amino acids. This chain's CDR3 is CASSVGTGFHRGAVF. The CDR3 DNA sequence: TGTGCCAGCAGCGTCGGGACAGGCTTTCACCGGGGAGCTGTTTTT.